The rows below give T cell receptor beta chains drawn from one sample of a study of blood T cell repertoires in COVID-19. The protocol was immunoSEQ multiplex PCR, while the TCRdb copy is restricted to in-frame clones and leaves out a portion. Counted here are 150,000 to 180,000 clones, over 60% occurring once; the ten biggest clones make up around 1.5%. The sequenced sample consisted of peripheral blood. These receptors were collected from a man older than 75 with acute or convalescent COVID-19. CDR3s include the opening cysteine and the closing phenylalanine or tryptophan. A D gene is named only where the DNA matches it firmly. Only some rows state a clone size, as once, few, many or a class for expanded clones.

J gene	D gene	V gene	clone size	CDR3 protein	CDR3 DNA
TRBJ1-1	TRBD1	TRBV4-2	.	CASSQERDREAFF	TGTGCCAGCAGCCAAGAGAGGGACAGGGAGGCTTTCTTT
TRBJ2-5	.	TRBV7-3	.	CASSRQGNQETQYF	TGTGCCAGCAGCAGGCAGGGGAACCAAGAGACCCAGTACTTC
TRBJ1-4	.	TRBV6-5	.	CASRGRTSGQEKLFF	TGTGCCAGCAGGGGTAGGACATCGGGCCAGGAAAAACTGTTTTTT
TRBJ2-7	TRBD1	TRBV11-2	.	CASSTGQGDYEQYF	TGTGCCAGCAGCACGGGACAGGGGGATTACGAGCAGTACTTC
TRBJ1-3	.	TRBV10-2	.	CASSESEGNTIYF	TGCGCCAGCAGTGAGTCTGAGGGAAACACCATATATTTT
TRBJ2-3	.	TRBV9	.	CASSERGFGGLDTDTQYF	TGTGCCAGCAGCGAACGCGGGTTCGGGGGGCTGGACACAGATACGCAGTATTTT
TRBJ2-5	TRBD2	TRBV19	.	CASSSLAGDETQYF	TGTGCCAGTAGTAGCCTAGCGGGGGACGAGACCCAGTACTTC
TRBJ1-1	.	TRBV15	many	CATSWWGGSVNTEAFF	TGTGCCACCAGTTGGTGGGGCGGTTCTGTGAACACTGAAGCTTTCTTT
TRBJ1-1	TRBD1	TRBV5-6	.	CASSSGTAREAFF	TGTGCCAGCAGCTCCGGGACAGCCCGAGAAGCTTTCTTT
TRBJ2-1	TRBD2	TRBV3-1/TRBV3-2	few	CASSQLRLAGGNEQFF	TGTGCCAGCAGCCAGCTCCGGCTAGCGGGGGGGAATGAGCAGTTCTTC
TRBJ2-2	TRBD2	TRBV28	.	CASSLGQRGAILSSTGELFF	TGTGCCAGCAGCCTGGGGCAGCGGGGGGCAATTCTTTCTAGCACCGGGGAGCTGTTTTTT
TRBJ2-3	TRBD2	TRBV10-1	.	CASGGTSGGTDTQYF	TGCGCCAGCGGGGGGACTAGCGGGGGCACAGATACGCAGTATTTT
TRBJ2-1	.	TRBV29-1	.	CSVEAWVADEQFF	TGCAGCGTTGAAGCGTGGGTAGCCGATGAGCAGTTCTTC
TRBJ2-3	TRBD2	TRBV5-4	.	CASSDTSGGTDTQYF	TGTGCCAGCAGCGACACTAGCGGGGGGACAGATACGCAGTATTTT
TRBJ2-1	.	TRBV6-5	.	CASSYSRGGNEQFF	TGTGCCAGCAGTTACTCGAGAGGGGGAAATGAGCAGTTCTTC
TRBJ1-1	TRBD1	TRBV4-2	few	CASSQGQGQGVSEAFF	TGTGCCAGCAGCCAAGGACAGGGACAGGGGGTTTCTGAAGCTTTCTTT
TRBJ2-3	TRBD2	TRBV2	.	CASITSGAGDTQYF	TGTGCCAGCATTACTAGCGGGGCAGGGGATACGCAGTATTTT
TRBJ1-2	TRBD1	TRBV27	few	CASSFTTGGFNYGYTF	TGTGCCAGCAGTTTTACAACAGGGGGGTTTAACTATGGCTACACCTTC
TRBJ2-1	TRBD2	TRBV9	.	CASSVLNVAGGLYNEQFF	TGTGCCAGCAGCGTTCTTAACGTAGCGGGGGGCTTATACAATGAGCAGTTCTTC
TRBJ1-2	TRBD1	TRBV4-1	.	CASSLGQGLANYGYTF	TGCGCCAGCAGCCTAGGACAGGGATTAGCTAACTATGGCTACACCTTC
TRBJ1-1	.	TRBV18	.	CASSPQSEILTFF	TGTGCCAGCTCACCACAGAGTGAAATCTTAACTTTCTTT
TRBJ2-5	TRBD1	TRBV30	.	CAWSLLTGRETQYF	TGTGCCTGGAGTCTGCTGACAGGGCGGGAGACCCAGTACTTC
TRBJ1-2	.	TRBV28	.	CASSPQGRYGYTF	TGTGCCAGCAGCCCACAGGGCCGCTATGGCTACACCTTC
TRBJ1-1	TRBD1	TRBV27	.	CASSRGQGASPTEAFF	TGTGCCAGCAGCCGCGGACAGGGGGCATCTCCCACTGAAGCTTTCTTT
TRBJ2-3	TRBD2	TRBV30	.	CAWGLAGGTDTQYF	TGTGCCTGGGGACTAGCGGGGGGCACAGATACGCAGTATTTT
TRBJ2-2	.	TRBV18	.	CASSPWGAGQSGNTGELFF	TGTGCCAGCTCACCGTGGGGCGCAGGGCAGTCGGGGAACACCGGGGAGCTGTTTTTT
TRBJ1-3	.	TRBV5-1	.	CASSFWASEAGNTIYF	TGCGCCAGCAGCTTCTGGGCGTCGGAAGCTGGAAACACCATATATTTT
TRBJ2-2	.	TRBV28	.	CASSLSSRDGELFF	TGTGCCAGCAGTTTATCGTCCAGGGACGGGGAGCTGTTTTTT
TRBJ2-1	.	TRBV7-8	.	CASSATGSSYNEQFF	TGTGCCAGCAGCGCAACAGGGAGCTCCTACAATGAGCAGTTCTTC
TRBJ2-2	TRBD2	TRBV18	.	CASSVSTSGTNTGELFF	TGTGCCAGCTCTGTTTCGACTAGCGGAACGAACACCGGGGAGCTGTTTTTT
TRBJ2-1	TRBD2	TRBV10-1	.	CASSVPAGGEQFF	TGCGCCAGCAGTGTCCCAGCGGGGGGTGAGCAGTTCTTC
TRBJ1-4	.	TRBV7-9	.	CASSRPGQGNEKLFF	TGTGCCAGCAGCCGACCCGGCCAGGGGAACGAAAAACTGTTTTTT
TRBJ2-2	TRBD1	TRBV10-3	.	CAIRTGYGELFF	TGTGCCATCAGGACAGGGTACGGGGAGCTGTTTTTT
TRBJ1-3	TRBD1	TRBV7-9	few	CASSPPGQGGNTIYF	TGTGCCAGCAGCCCGCCGGGACAGGGCGGAAACACCATATATTTT
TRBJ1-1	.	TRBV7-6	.	CASSLSGGFTEAFF	TGTGCCAGCAGCTTAAGCGGGGGTTTTACTGAAGCTTTCTTT
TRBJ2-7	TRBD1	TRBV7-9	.	CASSFYQGAYEQYF	TGTGCCAGCAGCTTTTATCAGGGGGCCTACGAGCAGTACTTC